Listed below are T cell receptor beta chains from one sample, sequenced in a study of blood T cell repertoires in COVID-19. The method was immunoSEQ multiplex PCR; TCRdb's version includes in-frame clones alone and lacks a portion of them. The repertoire includes approximately 200,000 clones, approximately 88% of them detected once, and roughly 3.7% sits in the top ten. Sequencing used PBMCs or T cells enriched from blood (not recorded which). The receptors shown here come from a woman in her twenties or thirties who had been exposed to COVID-19. CDR3s include the opening cysteine and the closing phenylalanine or tryptophan. A D gene is named only where the DNA matches it firmly. Not all rows give a size; the values are once, few, many and, for expanded clones, a class.

v_call,j_call,clone_size,d_call,cdr3_aa,cdr3_nt
TRBV15,TRBJ2-7,-,-,CATSRHQQGSYEQYF,TGTGCCACCAGCAGGCACCAACAGGGTTCCTACGAGCAGTACTTC
TRBV27,TRBJ1-2,-,-,CASSPGSGGSGYGYTF,TGTGCCAGCAGTCCGGGGAGTGGGGGGTCGGGCTATGGCTACACCTTC
TRBV13,TRBJ1-1,-,-,CASSLEQTEAFF,TGTGCCAGCAGCTTAGAACAGACTGAAGCTTTCTTT
TRBV19,TRBJ1-2,-,-,CASSIRSRVDGYTF,TGTGCCAGTAGTATAAGGAGCAGGGTCGATGGCTACACCTTC
TRBV9,TRBJ2-7,-,TRBD2,CASSSSSGSWNEQYF,TGTGCCAGCAGCTCTTCTAGCGGGAGTTGGAACGAGCAGTACTTC
TRBV9,TRBJ2-7,-,TRBD2,CASSVGLAGSYEQYF,TGTGCCAGCAGCGTCGGACTAGCGGGATCCTACGAGCAGTACTTC
TRBV11-3,TRBJ2-7,-,-,CASSLNSAEQYF,TGTGCCAGCAGCCTAAACAGTGCCGAGCAGTACTTC
TRBV6-5,TRBJ1-1,-,-,CASSYSRAGRAFF,TGTGCCAGCAGTTACTCGAGGGCAGGTCGAGCTTTCTTT
TRBV28,TRBJ2-7,-,-,CASSIGGYEQYF,TGTGCCAGCAGTATAGGGGGCTACGAGCAGTACTTC
TRBV4-1,TRBJ1-1,few,-,CASSQPQGLEAFF,TGCGCCAGCAGCCAACCTCAGGGGCTTGAAGCTTTCTTT